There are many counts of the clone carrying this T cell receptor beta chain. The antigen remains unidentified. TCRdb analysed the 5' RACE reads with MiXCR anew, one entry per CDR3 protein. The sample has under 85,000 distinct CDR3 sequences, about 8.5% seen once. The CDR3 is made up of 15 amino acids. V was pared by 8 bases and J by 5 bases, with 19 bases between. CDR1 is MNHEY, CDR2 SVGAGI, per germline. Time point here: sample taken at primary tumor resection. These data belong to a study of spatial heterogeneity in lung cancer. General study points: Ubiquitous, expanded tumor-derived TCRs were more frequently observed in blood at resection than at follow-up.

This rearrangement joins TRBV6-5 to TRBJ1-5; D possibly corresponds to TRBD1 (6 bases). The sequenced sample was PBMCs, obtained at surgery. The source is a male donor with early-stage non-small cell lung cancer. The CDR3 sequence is CASRSRGADHQPQHF. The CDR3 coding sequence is TGTGCCAGCCGATCCCGGGGGGCCGACCATCAGCCCCAGCATTTT.